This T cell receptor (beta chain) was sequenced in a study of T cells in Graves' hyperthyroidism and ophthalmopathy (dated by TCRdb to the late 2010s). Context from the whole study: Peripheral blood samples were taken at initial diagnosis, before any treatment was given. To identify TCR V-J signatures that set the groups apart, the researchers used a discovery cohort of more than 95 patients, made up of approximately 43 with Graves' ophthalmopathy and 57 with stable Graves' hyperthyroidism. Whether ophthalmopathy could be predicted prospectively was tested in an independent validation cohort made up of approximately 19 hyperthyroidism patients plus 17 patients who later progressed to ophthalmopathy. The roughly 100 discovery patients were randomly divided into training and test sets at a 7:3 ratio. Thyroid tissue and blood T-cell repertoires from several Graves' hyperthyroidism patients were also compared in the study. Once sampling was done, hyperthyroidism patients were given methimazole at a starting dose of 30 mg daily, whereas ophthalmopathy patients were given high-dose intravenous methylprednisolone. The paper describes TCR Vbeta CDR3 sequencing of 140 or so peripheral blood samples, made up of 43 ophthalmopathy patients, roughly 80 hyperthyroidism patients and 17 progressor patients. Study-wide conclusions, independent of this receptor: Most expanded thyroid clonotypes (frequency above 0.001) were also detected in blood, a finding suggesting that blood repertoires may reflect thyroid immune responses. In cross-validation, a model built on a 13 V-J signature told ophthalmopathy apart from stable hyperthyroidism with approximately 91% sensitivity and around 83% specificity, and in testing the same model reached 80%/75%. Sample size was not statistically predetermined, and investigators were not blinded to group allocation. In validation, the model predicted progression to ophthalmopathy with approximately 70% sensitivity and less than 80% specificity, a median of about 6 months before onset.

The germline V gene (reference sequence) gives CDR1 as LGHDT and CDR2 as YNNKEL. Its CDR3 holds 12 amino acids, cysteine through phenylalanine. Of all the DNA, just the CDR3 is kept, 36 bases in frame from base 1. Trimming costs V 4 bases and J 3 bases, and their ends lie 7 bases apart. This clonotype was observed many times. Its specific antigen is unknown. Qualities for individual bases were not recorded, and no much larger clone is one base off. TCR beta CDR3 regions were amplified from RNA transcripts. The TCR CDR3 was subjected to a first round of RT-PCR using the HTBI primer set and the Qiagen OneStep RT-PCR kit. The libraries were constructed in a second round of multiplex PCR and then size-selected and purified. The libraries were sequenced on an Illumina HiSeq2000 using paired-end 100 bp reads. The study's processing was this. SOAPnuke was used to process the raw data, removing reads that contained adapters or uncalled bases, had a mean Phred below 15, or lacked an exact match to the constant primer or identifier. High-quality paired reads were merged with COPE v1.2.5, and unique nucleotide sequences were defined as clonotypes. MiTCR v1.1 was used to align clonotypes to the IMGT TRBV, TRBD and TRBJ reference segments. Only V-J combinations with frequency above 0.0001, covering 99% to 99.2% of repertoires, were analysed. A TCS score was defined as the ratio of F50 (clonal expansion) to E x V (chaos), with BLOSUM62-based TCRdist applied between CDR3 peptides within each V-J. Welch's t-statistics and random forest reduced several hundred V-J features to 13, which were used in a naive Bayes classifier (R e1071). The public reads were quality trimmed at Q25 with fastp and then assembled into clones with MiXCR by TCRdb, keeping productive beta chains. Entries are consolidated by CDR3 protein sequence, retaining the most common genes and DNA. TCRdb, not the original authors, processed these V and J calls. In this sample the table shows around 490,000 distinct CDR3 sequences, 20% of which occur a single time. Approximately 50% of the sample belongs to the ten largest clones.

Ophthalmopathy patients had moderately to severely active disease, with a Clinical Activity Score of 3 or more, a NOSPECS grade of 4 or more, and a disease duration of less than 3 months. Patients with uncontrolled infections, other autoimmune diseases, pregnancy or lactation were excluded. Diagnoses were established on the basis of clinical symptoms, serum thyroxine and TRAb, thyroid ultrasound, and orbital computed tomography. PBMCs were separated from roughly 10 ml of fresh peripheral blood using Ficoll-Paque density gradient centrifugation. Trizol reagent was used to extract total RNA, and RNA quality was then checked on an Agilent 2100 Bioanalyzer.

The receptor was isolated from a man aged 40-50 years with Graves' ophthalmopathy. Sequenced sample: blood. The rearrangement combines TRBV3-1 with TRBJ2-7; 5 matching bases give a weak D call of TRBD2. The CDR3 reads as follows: CASSRGSYEQYF. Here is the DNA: TGTGCCAGCAGCCGAGGGAGCTACGAGCAGTACTTC.